This TCR beta chain emerged from a study of intratumoral heterogeneity in liver cancer. At the level of the study: With a median age of roughly 63 years, most patients were men.

Patients had early-stage hepatocellular carcinoma, untreated before resection. Sampled areas showed no macroscopic necrosis or hemorrhage. Turning to this clone: Its target is not known.

This CDR3 has 16 amino acids. Trimming took 5 bases from V and 1 from J, leaving 14 bases between them. Germline CDR1 reads MNHNY; CDR2 reads SVGAGI (reference sequence). Study-wide findings and caveats: A noted limitation was under-sampling of tumor-infiltrating lymphocytes.

The protocol was immunoSEQ multiplex PCR, while the TCRdb copy is restricted to in-frame clones and leaves out a portion. The sample records some 21,000 clones, approximately 70% being singletons. The chain links TRBV6-6 to TRBJ2-2, with D uncertain. The sample consisted of tumor-adjacent normal tissue, taken before any cancer treatment. The receptor was isolated from a woman in her sixties or seventies with hepatocellular carcinoma. CDR3 loop: CASSRTPKQNTGELFF. The CDR3 region has the DNA TGTGCCAGCAGTCGGACCCCAAAGCAGAACACCGGGGAGCTGTTTTTT.